This entry lists 4 T cell receptor beta chains sequenced from one sample in a study of shared clonotypes between healthy human individuals. The data were produced by immunoSEQ multiplex PCR, yet TCRdb's version contains in-frame clones alone and is incomplete. The repertoire has roughly 480,000 clones, roughly 85% of them found once; the top ten carry 9.5% to 15%. The source material was PBMCs. The receptor source for this set is a woman aged 40-49 years in good health. Some clones in this sample may be carry-over from other donors' samples.

This chain links TRBV7-6 with TRBJ2-1, with 14 positions matching TRBD2. The CDR3 has 16 amino acids. Germline V lookup: CDR1 SGHVS, CDR2 FNYEAQ. V lost 5 bases, J lost 7 bases, and 7 bases stayed unmatched. CDR3 region: CASSGGGLAGENEQFF. The CDR3 DNA sequence: TGTGCCAGCAGCGGAGGGGGACTAGCGGGAGAAAATGAGCAGTTCTTC. The full variable domain, completed using reference TRBV7-6 and TRBJ2-1, is GAGVSQSPRYKVTKRGQDVALRCDPISGHVSLYWYRQALGQGPEFLTYFNYEAQQDKSGLPNDRFSAERPEGSISTLTIQRTEQRDSAMYRCASSGGGLAGENEQFFGPGTRLTVL.

This clone was found a few times. The chain recombines TRBV6-6 with TRBJ2-7; D possibly corresponds to TRBD2 (5 bases). Germline V CDR1 and CDR2: MNHNY, SVGAGI (reference sequence). V was clipped by 9 bases and J by 4 bases, with 10 bases between them. CDR3 size: 11 residues. The CDR3 DNA reads TGTGCCAGTGGAAGGGAGTACGAGCAGTACTTC. Its protein product is CASGREYEQYF.

J is TRBJ1-4 and V is TRBV14; D remains unclear. The ends were cut back, 0 bases at V and 7 bases at J, with 15 bases in the middle. Germline loops: CDR1 SGHDN, CDR2 FVKESK. The CDR3 is 16 amino acids. This CDR3 is CASSQDRVPGGEKLFF. The DNA for the CDR3 is TGTGCCAGCAGCCAAGATCGCGTCCCAGGTGGTGAAAAACTGTTTTTT.

The chain carries TRBV6-5 and TRBJ2-5, with D unclear. The CDR3 length is 13 residues. Germline V gene lookup returns CDR1 MNHEY and CDR2 SVGAGI. Trimming left V 4 bases short and J 1 base short, with 7 bases between. The DNA of the CDR3 is TGTGCCAGCAGTTCGGTGGGCCAAGAGACCCAGTACTTC. This translates into CASSSVGQETQYF.